This TCR beta chain appears in the sequencing data of a study of shared clonotypes between healthy human individuals. Study-wide results and limits: Incomplete sequencing of sorted subsets was indicated by rarefaction despite large depth.

Generated by immunoSEQ multiplex PCR, the TCRdb table keeps only in-frame clones and is missing some. The profile covers 2,500,000 or so clones, with 85% to 95% appearing a single time and roughly 0.15% taken by the ten largest. As to this clone: The antigen remains unidentified.

Partitioning of CD4+ cells yielded a CD45RA+ naive subset and a CD45RA-negative memory subset. The germline V gene encodes CDR1 SGHRS and CDR2 YFSETQ. The length of the CDR3 is 16 residues. V shed 4 bases, J shed 0 bases, and the junction held 8 bases outside the gene matches. This TCR was recovered from a young man in good health. This chain connects TRBV5-1 to TRBJ2-3, with TRBD1 matching 7 bases. The specimen was naive CD4+ T cells sorted from blood. The subset was: CD45RA+ positively selected. CDR3 protein: CASSIIQGMSTDTQYF. The CDR3 DNA reads as TGCGCCAGCAGCATAATACAGGGGATGAGCACAGATACGCAGTATTTT.